The 14 T cell receptor beta chains presented below share a single source sample, sequenced in a study of shared clonotypes between healthy human individuals. Generated by immunoSEQ multiplex PCR, the TCRdb table keeps only in-frame clones and is missing some. The table lists approximately 2.3 million clones, approximately 93% of them singletons. The source material was naive CD4+ T cells from PBMCs. As to subset: CD45RA+ positively selected. These receptors all come from a man aged 18 to 29 in good health. Some clones in this sample may be carry-over from other donors' samples.

This chain links TRBV9 with TRBJ2-3; D gene unclear. Trimming stripped 7 bases from V and 2 bases from J, with 20 bases between. The germline gives CDR1 SGDLS, CDR2 YYNGEE. The CDR3 runs 16 residues. CDR3 sequence: CASGTGTVPNTDTQYF. For the CDR3, the DNA is TGTGCCAGCGGTACCGGTACAGTCCCTAACACAGATACGCAGTATTTT.

V and J are TRBV2 and TRBJ1-3, with 9 bases matching TRBD1. The V gene end was trimmed by 8 bases and the J gene end by 0 bases; junction bases not matched to a gene: 11. The CDR3 is 17 residues long. Germline-derived CDR1 and CDR2 are SNHLY and FYNNEI. As DNA, the CDR3 is TGTGCCAGCTCAACCTGGACAGGGGCCCTCTCTGGAAACACCATATATTTT. Translation gives CASSTWTGALSGNTIYF.

This clone was recorded once. V gene TRBV7-2 combines with J gene TRBJ2-3; unclear D gene. This CDR3 is 14 amino acids long. V shed 3 bases and J shed 0 bases, with 7 bases lying between them. Germline V lookup: CDR1 SGHTA, CDR2 FQGNSA. The CDR3 loop reads CASSFRSSTDTQYF. The CDR3 nucleotides read TGTGCCAGCAGCTTCCGGTCTAGCACAGATACGCAGTATTTT.

The CDR3 here is CASSISYSGNTEAFF. The CDR3 DNA is TGTGCCAGTAGTATCTCCTACAGTGGGAACACTGAAGCTTTCTTT. This rearrangement joins TRBV19 to TRBJ1-1; D uncertain. Germline assignment: CDR1 LNHDA and CDR2 SQIVND (reference sequence). This CDR3 has 15 residues. Trimming cost V 3 bases and J 1 base, with 12 bases left between them.

The V and J genes are TRBV6-1 and TRBJ2-1; perhaps TRBD2 as D (5 bases). Germline V gene sequence: CDR1 MNHNS, CDR2 SASEGT. V lost 2 bases, J lost 0 bases, and 11 bases lay in between. This CDR3 has 16 amino acids. In DNA, the CDR3 is TGTGCCAGCAGTGAAAGAGCGGCACGCTCCTACAATGAGCAGTTCTTC. Its translation is CASSERAARSYNEQFF.

This chain joins TRBV18 and TRBJ2-7; 14 nucleotides align to TRBD2. With 1 base clipped from V and 7 bases from J, the junction kept 3 bases outside the gene matches. Per the germline V gene, CDR1 is KGHSH and CDR2 is LQKENI. The CDR3 covers 15 residues. The CDR3 here is CASSPLGLAGVEQYF. In nucleotides, the CDR3 is TGTGCCAGCTCACCACTGGGACTAGCGGGAGTTGAGCAGTACTTC. Together with reference TRBV18 and TRBJ2-7, the CDR3 gives the full variable domain: NAGVMQNPRHLVRRRGQEARLRCSPMKGHSHVYWYRQLPEEGLKFMVYLQKENIIDESGMPKERFSAEFPKEGPSILRIQQVVRGDSAAYFCASSPLGLAGVEQYFGPGTRLTVT.

This rearrangement joins TRBV6-5 to TRBJ2-7, with TRBD1 matching over 11 bases. After removal of 10 bases from V and 5 bases from J, the junction contained 13 bases not matched to a gene. This CDR3 has 15 residues. Germline V gives CDR1 MNHEY, CDR2 SVGAGI. CDR3 bases: TGTGCCACCAATGGAAGGGACAGGGGGACCCACGAGCAGTACTTC. Protein product: CATNGRDRGTHEQYF.

CDR3 sequence: CACTRDRGLSEQFF. Written as DNA, the CDR3 is TGTGCCTGTACCCGGGACAGGGGTCTTTCGGAGCAGTTCTTC. The V call is TRBV30, the J call TRBJ2-1; 10 bases are a match to TRBD1. CDR3 length equals 14 residues. V shed 6 bases and J 10 bases; nucleotides not matched to a gene: 12. CDR1 GTSNPN and CDR2 SVGIG come from the germline V gene (reference sequence).

The chain links TRBV27 to TRBJ1-2, with a tentative D call TRBD1 (5 bases). Trimming took 0 bases from V and 6 from J, leaving 14 bases between them. Germline V gene lookup returns CDR1 MNHEY and CDR2 SMNVEV (reference sequence). The length of the CDR3 is 15 residues. The CDR3 loop reads CASSLSRRGTNGYTF. For the CDR3, the DNA is TGTGCCAGCAGTTTATCGAGGAGGGGCACCAATGGCTACACCTTC.

V and J are TRBV6-1 and TRBJ1-3; the D gene is possibly TRBD1 (5 bases). The germline CDR1 and CDR2 sequences are MNHNS and SASEGT. V lost 11 bases and J 0 bases, leaving 14 bases between the germline ends. The CDR3 spans 14 residues. CDR3 coding DNA: TGTGCCGGGGGGGAAGGGCACTCTGGAAACACCATATATTTT. Translating gives CAGGEGHSGNTIYF.

This sequence joins TRBV28 and TRBJ1-1; unclear D gene. CDR3 length: 13 residues. Trimming removed 7 bases from V and 4 bases from J, with 13 bases in between. Germline CDR1 reads MDHEN; CDR2 reads SYDVKM. The CDR3 here is CASTAMLPTEAFF. Here the CDR3 DNA reads TGTGCCAGCACCGCAATGTTACCCACTGAAGCTTTCTTT.

Concerning this clone itself: Sequence at one end of the junction differs from germline and may be a read error. Other DNA sequences of this sample code for an identical CDR3. This chain links TRBV7-9 with TRBJ2-7; 11 nucleotides line up with TRBD2. Germline V gene sequence: CDR1 SEHNR, CDR2 FQNEAQ (reference sequence). CDR3 length: 14 residues. For the CDR3, the DNA is TGCGCCAGCAGCTCGACTAGCGGGGTATACGAGCAGTACTTC. This sequence encodes CASSSTSGVYEQYF.

This clone was detected once. This chain connects TRBV6-1 to TRBJ2-5; D perhaps matches TRBD1 (6 bases). The V end lost 0 bases, the J end lost 2 bases, and 13 bases lay between the germline ends. From germline, CDR1 is MNHNS and CDR2 SASEGT. The CDR3 is 16 amino acids. The CDR3 loop reads CASSEARPQGQETQYF. The CDR3 nucleotides read TGTGCCAGCAGTGAAGCGAGACCTCAGGGGCAAGAGACCCAGTACTTC.

The chain uses TRBV5-5 and TRBJ2-7; the D gene is possibly TRBD1 (5 bases). The ends were cut back, 4 bases at V and 4 bases at J, with 9 bases in the middle. Germline CDR1 SGHKS, CDR2 YYEKEE (reference sequence). The CDR3 has 12 residues. The DNA of the CDR3 is TGTGCCAGCAGCATGACAGTTTACGAGCAGTACTTC. Amino acids: CASSMTVYEQYF.